A selection of T cell receptor beta chains follows, all from one sample in a study of CD8+ T cells in alopecia areata. TCRdb's copy holds only in-frame clones and misses some; the assay was immunoSEQ multiplex PCR. The data show about 190,000 clones, approximately 60% seen once. The source was CD4+ T cells sorted from blood, collected at week 4, from a patient treated with tofacitinib. Receptors originate from a human donor with alopecia areata. The CDR3 runs from the conserved cysteine through the conserved F or W. A D gene is named only where the DNA matches it firmly. Part of the rows lack a size; the others show once, few, many or a class for expanded clones.

14	TRBV30	TRBJ2-3	TRBD1	NA	TGTGCCTGGAGTGCGGGACAGATCACAGATACGCAGTATTTT	CAWSAGQITDTQYF
14	TRBV30	TRBJ2-5	TRBD2	NA	TGTGCCTGGAGTCGACTAGCGGAGAGGGAGACCCAGTACTTC	CAWSRLAERETQYF
19	TRBV2	TRBJ2-1	TRBD2	few	TGTGCCAGCAGGGGGCCGGGACTAGCGGGAGGATCGTCCTACAATGAGCAGTTCTTC	CASRGPGLAGGSSYNEQFF
15	TRBV19	TRBJ1-5	NA	few	TGTGCCAGTAGGGCAGAGCGTACAATTAATCAGCCCCAGCATTTT	CASRAERTINQPQHF
16	TRBV5-4	TRBJ2-7	TRBD2	NA	TGTGCCAGCAGCTTGGCGGGGGGATCCGCCATCTACGAGCAGTACTTC	CASSLAGGSAIYEQYF
15	TRBV9	TRBJ2-7	TRBD2	NA	TGTGCCAGCAGCGTAGCCGCCAGCGGGAGCTACGAGCAGTACTTC	CASSVAASGSYEQYF
17	TRBV5-1	TRBJ2-7	NA	NA	TGCGCCAGCAGCATCCGCGGAGGGACAAGAGGGGTTTACGAGCAGTACTTC	CASSIRGGTRGVYEQYF
14	TRBV4-1	TRBJ2-7	NA	once	TGCGCCAGCAGCCCGCTAGGGATATCCTACGAGCAGTACTTC	CASSPLGISYEQYF
13	TRBV29-1	TRBJ2-5	NA	few	TGCAGCACCGCGGGACACTTCCAAGAGACCCAGTACTTC	CSTAGHFQETQYF
13	TRBV28	TRBJ2-1	NA	NA	TGTGCCAGCAGGAGGGACGTAGACAATGAGCAGTTCTTC	CASRRDVDNEQFF
16	TRBV11-2	TRBJ2-7	NA	NA	TGTGCCAGCAGCCGCGATTATGAGGGTTACTCCTACGAGCAGTACTTC	CASSRDYEGYSYEQYF
15	TRBV5-1	TRBJ1-1	NA	NA	TGCGCCAGCAGCGACGGAGGGCGCTCGAACACTGAAGCTTTCTTT	CASSDGGRSNTEAFF
14	TRBV9	TRBJ2-3	NA	NA	TGTGCCAGCAGCACCCGGACGACTTCGGATACGCAGTATTTT	CASSTRTTSDTQYF
13	TRBV11-2	TRBJ1-2	TRBD1	once	TGTGCCAGCAGTCGAGGGGGCTACTATGGCTACACCTTC	CASSRGGYYGYTF
15	TRBV5-6	TRBJ2-1	NA	NA	TGTGCCAGCAGCCTGTGGGACCGACTCTACAATGAGCAGTTCTTC	CASSLWDRLYNEQFF
17	TRBV7-3	TRBJ2-6	NA	NA	TGTGCCAACGGGTGGGAGGCCGATTTGTCTGGGGCCAACGTCCTGACTTTC	CANGWEADLSGANVLTF
14	TRBV14	TRBJ2-7	NA	NA	TGTGCCAGCAGCCCAGGGACGTACTCCTACGAGCAGTACTTC	CASSPGTYSYEQYF
15	TRBV27	TRBJ2-5	TRBD1	NA	TGTGCCAGCAGTCCACAGGACAGGGCCAAAGAGACCCAGTACTTC	CASSPQDRAKETQYF
15	TRBV4-2	TRBJ2-7	TRBD2	NA	TGTGCCAGCAGCCCTGGGGGTACGGGGGGTTACGAGCAGTACTTC	CASSPGGTGGYEQYF
14	TRBV29-1	TRBJ2-6	NA	NA	TGCAGTACTGGAGGGGTCTCTGGGGCCAACGTCCTGACTTTC	CSTGGVSGANVLTF
13	TRBV4-1	TRBJ1-1	TRBD1	NA	TGCGCCAGCAGCTCCTACAGGGGCTATGAAGCTTTCTTT	CASSSYRGYEAFF
12	TRBV29-1	TRBJ2-2	NA	NA	TGCAGCGTTCGGGACGGACCTGTGGAGCTGTTTTTT	CSVRDGPVELFF
16	TRBV30	TRBJ2-5	NA	once	TGTGCCTGGAGTACCCGGACTATCCTCAGGGCGGAGACCCAGTACTTC	CAWSTRTILRAETQYF
15	TRBV30	TRBJ2-2	NA	NA	TGTGCCTGGAGTGTAAGGACATCGAACACCGGGGAGCTGTTTTTT	CAWSVRTSNTGELFF
12	TRBV10-3	TRBJ1-2	NA	NA	TGCGGGGCAGGACGTACTAACTATGGCTACACCTTC	CGAGRTNYGYTF
12	TRBV30	TRBJ2-7	TRBD2	NA	TGTGCCTGGAGTGGGGGACTAGATGAGCAGTACTTC	CAWSGGLDEQYF
12	TRBV10-3	TRBJ1-2	NA	NA	TGTGCCATCACGCCCGGGTCCTATGGCTACACCTTC	CAITPGSYGYTF
13	TRBV29-1	TRBJ1-5	NA	NA	TGCAGCGTTGGAGGAAATCTAGATCAGCCCCAGCATTTT	CSVGGNLDQPQHF
16	TRBV30	TRBJ2-5	TRBD2	NA	TGTGCCTGGAGTGTCATAAGCGGGAGCGACTTGGAGACCCAGTACTTC	CAWSVISGSDLETQYF
11	TRBV30	TRBJ2-1	NA	NA	TGTGCCTGGAGAGTTTGGAATGAGCAGTTCTTC	CAWRVWNEQFF
14	TRBV5-1	TRBJ2-7	NA	NA	TGCGCCAGCAGCTCTGCCTTCCGGGGCTACGAGCAGTACTTC	CASSSAFRGYEQYF
14	TRBV15	TRBJ2-1	NA	NA	TGTGCCACCAGCAGAGATCTGGGTTCGGGGGATCGATTCTTC	CATSRDLGSGDRFF
15	TRBV30	TRBJ2-6	NA	NA	TGTGCCTGGAGTTTGGGCAACTCTGGGGCCAACGTCCTGACTTTC	CAWSLGNSGANVLTF
13	TRBV7-6	TRBJ2-7	TRBD2	few	TGTGCCAGCAAAGCGGGAGGGTCTTACGAGCAGTACTTC	CASKAGGSYEQYF
13	TRBV29-1	TRBJ2-1	NA	NA	TGCAGCGTTGATAAATCCGGCGGGCCTCGACAGTTCTTC	CSVDKSGGPRQFF
14	TRBV30	TRBJ2-7	NA	NA	TGTGCCTGGCGGGTTAGGACAGACCAATACGAGCAGTACTTC	CAWRVRTDQYEQYF
15	TRBV27	TRBJ2-7	TRBD1	NA	TGTGCCAGCAGCTCCCCGGGACAGGCCGCCTACGAGCAGTACTTC	CASSSPGQAAYEQYF
14	TRBV5-1	TRBJ1-5	NA	once	TGCGCCAGCAGCTTTTCAGGGGACAATCAGCCCCAGCATTTT	CASSFSGDNQPQHF
14	TRBV30	TRBJ1-2	NA	few	TGTGCCTGGAGTGGAAACGCCTGGAACTATGGCTACACCTTC	CAWSGNAWNYGYTF
13	TRBV30	TRBJ2-1	TRBD1	few	TGTGCCTGGAGTTCAGGGGGCGGGGATGAGCAGTTCTTC	CAWSSGGGDEQFF
14	TRBV25-1	TRBJ2-4	NA	NA	TGTGCCAGCAGTCCCACGACAGACACTAACATTCAGTACTTC	CASSPTTDTNIQYF
15	TRBV30	TRBJ1-1	NA	NA	TGTGCCTGGAGTTCTACCTCGGCGGGGAACACTGAAGCTTTCTTT	CAWSSTSAGNTEAFF
15	TRBV5-1	TRBJ1-1	NA	NA	TGCGCCAGCAGCTTGGGGACCCCGACGGGCACTGAAGCTTTCTTT	CASSLGTPTGTEAFF